This T cell receptor beta chain was captured by sequencing in a study of blood T cell repertoires in COVID-19. This table comes from immunoSEQ multiplex PCR, and its TCRdb copy is limited to in-frame clones, with some not included. The profile shows approximately 75,000 clones, roughly 84% of them singletons. Per germline, CDR1 MDHEN and CDR2 SYDVKM. Trimming stripped 4 bases from V and 2 bases from J, with 12 bases between. The CDR3 has 15 residues. This clonotype was sampled from a man aged 25 to 40 with COVID-19, enrolled during active disease. The chain carries TRBV28 and TRBJ1-3; D ambiguous. The sequenced sample was peripheral blood. CDR3 DNA: TGTGCCAGCAGTTCATTGAGGTGGACTGGAAACACCATATATTTT. This encodes CASSSLRWTGNTIYF. The variable domain in full, completed from reference TRBV28 and TRBJ1-3, reads DVKVTQSSRYLVKRTGEKVFLECVQDMDHENMFWYRQDPGLGLRLIYFSYDVKMKEKGDIPEGYSVSREKKERFSLILESASTNQTSMYLCASSSLRWTGNTIYFGEGSWLTVV.